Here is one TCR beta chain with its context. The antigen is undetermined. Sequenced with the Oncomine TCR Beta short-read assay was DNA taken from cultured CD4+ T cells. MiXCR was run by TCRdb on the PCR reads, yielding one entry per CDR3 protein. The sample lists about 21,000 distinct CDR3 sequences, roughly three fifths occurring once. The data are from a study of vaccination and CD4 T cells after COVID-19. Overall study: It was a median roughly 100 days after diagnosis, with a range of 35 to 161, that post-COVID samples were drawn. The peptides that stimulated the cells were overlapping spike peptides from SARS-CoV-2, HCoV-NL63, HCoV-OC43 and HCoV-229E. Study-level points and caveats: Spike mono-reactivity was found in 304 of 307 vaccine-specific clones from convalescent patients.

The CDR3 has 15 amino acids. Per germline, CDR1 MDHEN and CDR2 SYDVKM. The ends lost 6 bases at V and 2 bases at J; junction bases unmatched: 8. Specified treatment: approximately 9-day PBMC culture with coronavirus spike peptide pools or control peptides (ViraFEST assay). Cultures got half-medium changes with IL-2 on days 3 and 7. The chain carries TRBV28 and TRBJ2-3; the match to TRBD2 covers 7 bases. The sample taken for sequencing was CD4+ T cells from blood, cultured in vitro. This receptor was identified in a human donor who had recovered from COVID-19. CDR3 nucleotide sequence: TGTGCCAGCAGCGAAGCTAGCGGCTACACAGATACGCAGTATTTT. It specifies CASSEASGYTDTQYF.